These 31 T cell receptor beta chains share one sample of origin, sequenced in a study of memory CD8 T cells in hepatitis C reinfection. Noted time point: late/post reinfection, 12 to 24 weeks after detection. No in vitro expansion preceded TCR sequencing of the sorted cells. Assay used: immunoSEQ multiplex PCR; TCRdb lists only in-frame clones, some missing. The sample includes about 43,000 clones, approximately 89% of them seen just once. Sequences were obtained from naive CD8+ T cells sorted from blood. The receptors derive from a man aged 18 to 29 with hepatitis C virus infection.

V gene TRBV4-1 combines with J gene TRBJ2-7, with 8 bases aligning to TRBD1. Germline CDR1 is MGHRA and CDR2 is YSYEKL. The CDR3 contains 16 residues. Trimming took 4 bases from V and 2 from J; bases not matched to a gene: 10. The CDR3 nucleotides read TGCGCCAGCAGCCCCACAGGGGGTGTTAGTACCTACGAGCAGTACTTC. As protein: CASSPTGGVSTYEQYF.

V usage is TRBV9 and J usage is TRBJ2-3; 7 nucleotides align to TRBD2. Germline V gives CDR1 SGDLS, CDR2 YYNGEE. V shed 3 bases, J shed 2 bases, and the junction held 6 bases outside the gene matches. The CDR3 runs 15 residues. The CDR3: CASSASGTNTDTQYF. CDR3 nucleotide sequence: TGTGCCAGCAGCGCCTCCGGGACTAACACAGATACGCAGTATTTT.

The V call is TRBV4-1, the J call TRBJ2-1; the D gene is possibly TRBD2 (5 bases). Trimming left V 1 base short and J 8 bases short, with 12 bases between. This CDR3 contains 14 residues. CDR1 is MGHRA and CDR2 is YSYEKL in the germline V gene. The DNA of the CDR3 is TGCGCCAGCAGCCAAGTTGAGGGTTCCCATGAGCAGTTCTTC. This gives the protein CASSQVEGSHEQFF.

This clone was picked up one time. As DNA, the CDR3 is TGTGCCAGTATTGGACGGGGGGGGACACCGAACGTCCTGACTTTC. The encoded protein is CASIGRGGTPNVLTF. V and J are TRBV19 and TRBJ2-6; TRBD2 agrees at 8 bases. V lost 7 bases and J lost 10; bases outside the gene matches: 12. Germline values: CDR1 LNHDA, CDR2 SQIVND (reference sequence). The CDR3 totals 15 residues.

V gene TRBV7-9 combines with J gene TRBJ2-1; unclear D gene. Germline lookup yields CDR1 SEHNR and CDR2 FQNEAQ (reference sequence). V was clipped by 7 bases and J by 0 bases, with 7 bases between them. The CDR3 has 13 amino acids. The DNA of the CDR3 is TGTGCCAGCACTCCCCCCTCCTACAATGAGCAGTTCTTC. Translated, it gives CASTPPSYNEQFF.

This chain joins TRBV4-2 and TRBJ2-3, with 14 bases matching TRBD2. CDR1 and CDR2 (germline): LGHNA, YNFKEQ. The CDR3 consists of 18 residues. The V gene end was trimmed by 1 base and the J gene end by 2 bases; junction bases not matched to a gene: 5. The chain's CDR3 is CASSQGLAGGVTTDTQYF. For the CDR3, the DNA is TGTGCCAGCAGCCAAGGACTAGCGGGAGGGGTCACCACAGATACGCAGTATTTT.

This chain links TRBV5-6 with TRBJ1-1, with a tentative D call TRBD1 (6 bases). The V end lost 2 bases, the J end lost 6 bases, and 14 bases lay between the germline ends. The CDR3 is 14 residues long. CDR1 and CDR2 from the germline V gene are SGHDT and YYEEEE. DNA of the CDR3: TGTGCCAGCAGCTTACAGGGTGGGGGGGCTGAAGCTTTCTTT. It encodes CASSLQGGGAEAFF.

This chain connects TRBV4-1 to TRBJ2-7; D perhaps matches TRBD2 (5 bases). Trimming removed 1 base at V and 3 bases at J, with 10 bases between. This CDR3 spans 14 amino acids. Germline loops: CDR1 MGHRA, CDR2 YSYEKL. The CDR3 DNA follows: TGCGCCAGCAGCCAAGGGGCGGGTCACTACGAGCAGTACGTC. It translates to CASSQGAGHYEQYV.

This chain links TRBV13 with TRBJ2-3; TRBD1 matches at 9 bases. This CDR3 contains 16 residues. Germline-derived CDR1 and CDR2 are PRHDT and FYEKMQ (reference sequence). V shed 5 bases, J shed 4 bases, and the junction held 10 bases outside the gene matches. The CDR3 here is CASSLSGGQGPDTQYF. In nucleotides, the CDR3 is TGTGCCAGCAGCCTATCCGGGGGACAGGGACCAGATACGCAGTATTTT.

This sequence joins TRBV7-8 and TRBJ2-2, with 13 bases identical to TRBD2. The CDR3 contains 18 residues. CDR1 is SGHVS, CDR2 FQNEAQ, per germline. V was clipped by 5 bases and J by 3 bases; unmatched bases: 9. For the CDR3, the DNA is TGTGCCAGCAGCCACGGACTAGCGGGGGTCCGGGACACCGGGGAGCTGTTTTTT. Its protein is CASSHGLAGVRDTGELFF.

The rearrangement links TRBV5-4 to TRBJ1-2; 10 nucleotides agree with TRBD1. V dropped 0 bases and J dropped 4; count of bases not matched to a gene: 6. The germline V gene encodes CDR1 SGHNT and CDR2 YYREEE (reference sequence). CDR3 length: 16 amino acids. The CDR3 DNA is TGTGCCAGCAGCTTGGGTTCGGACAGGGGGACCTATGGCTACACCTTC. This codes for CASSLGSDRGTYGYTF.

The J gene is TRBJ2-1, the V gene TRBV19, with D unclear. Germline V gives CDR1 LNHDA, CDR2 SQIVND (reference sequence). Trimming took 1 base from V and 7 from J, leaving 5 bases between them. The CDR3 has 12 amino acids. CDR3 region: CASSIVSNEQFF. The CDR3 DNA is TGTGCCAGTAGTATAGTGTCAAATGAGCAGTTCTTC.

CDR3 in DNA: TGTGCCAGCAGATACCTAGCGGGAGGCGCAGATACGCAGTATTTT. Encoded protein: CASRYLAGGADTQYF. This sequence joins TRBV27 and TRBJ2-3; 11 positions match TRBD2. Germline CDR1 is MNHEY and CDR2 is SMNVEV (reference sequence). The CDR3 contains 15 residues. The junction had 6 bases not matched to a gene; V was cut back by 6 bases and J by 4 bases.

The chain combines TRBV5-5 with TRBJ2-1; a possible D gene is TRBD1 (6 bases). CDR1 is SGHKS and CDR2 is YYEKEE in the germline V gene (reference sequence). This CDR3 is 15 amino acids long. Deletions cut 1 base from V and 3 bases from J, with 11 bases between. CDR3 amino acids: CASSLTQGLYNEQFF. The CDR3 DNA sequence: TGTGCCAGCAGCTTGACACAGGGTCTCTACAATGAGCAGTTCTTC. The full variable domain, rest sourced from reference TRBV5-5 and TRBJ2-1, is DAGVTQSPTHLIKTRGQQVTLRCSPISGHKSVSWYQQVLGQGPQFIFQYYEKEERGRGNFPDRFSARQFPNYSSELNVNALLLGDSALYLCASSLTQGLYNEQFFGPGTRLTVL.

The chain recombines TRBV27 with TRBJ2-7; 7 bases fit TRBD2. CDR1 and CDR2 (germline): MNHEY, SMNVEV (reference sequence). Losses at the gene ends were 3 bases for V and 0 bases for J; bases not matched to a gene: 5. This CDR3 comprises 15 residues. In nucleotides, the CDR3 is TGTGCCAGCAGTTTGGCTAGCGGAGCCTCCTACGAGCAGTACTTC. Amino acid sequence: CASSLASGASYEQYF.

The gene calls are TRBV7-9 and TRBJ2-7, with D perhaps matching TRBD2 (6 bases). Germline CDR1 and CDR2: SEHNR and FQNEAQ (reference sequence). CDR3 length: 15 amino acids. V shed 1 base and J shed 5 bases, with 15 bases lying between them. This chain's CDR3 is CASSLGPGVQNEQYF. In DNA, the CDR3 is TGTGCCAGCAGCTTAGGTCCGGGGGTTCAGAACGAGCAGTACTTC.

The chain couples TRBV19 to TRBJ2-1; 10 nucleotides match TRBD2. The CDR3 has 14 residues. The ends lost 7 bases at V and 3 bases at J; junction bases unmatched: 3. Germline CDR1 and CDR2: LNHDA and SQIVND (reference sequence). The CDR3 spells CASKTSGIYNEQFF. The CDR3 nucleotides are TGTGCCAGTAAAACTAGCGGGATCTACAATGAGCAGTTCTTC.

The V call is TRBV6-5, the J call TRBJ1-5; no definite D call. V was shortened by 2 bases and J by 4 bases, with 6 bases between the two germline ends. CDR1 and CDR2 from the germline V gene are MNHEY and SVGAGI. This CDR3 is 13 amino acids long. CDR3 DNA sequence: TGTGCCAGCAGTTACGGGCAGAATCAGCCCCAGCATTTT. This sequence encodes CASSYGQNQPQHF.

The chain combines TRBV7-8 with TRBJ2-1, with TRBD2 matching over 13 bases. The germline gives CDR1 SGHVS, CDR2 FQNEAQ. V lost 5 bases, J lost 8 bases, and 9 bases stayed unmatched. The CDR3 consists of 16 residues. DNA for the CDR3: TGTGCCAGCAGCGATCCGGGACTAGCGGGAACCTATGAGCAGTTCTTC. The encoded protein is CASSDPGLAGTYEQFF. Using reference TRBV7-8 and TRBJ2-1 for the parts outside the CDR3, the full variable domain is GAGVSQSPRYKVAKRGQDVALRCDPISGHVSLFWYQQALGQGPEFLTYFQNEAQLDKSGLPSDRFFAERPEGSVSTLKIQRTQQEDSAVYLCASSDPGLAGTYEQFFGPGTRLTVL.

The rearrangement uses TRBV30 and TRBJ2-3; 7 nucleotides align to TRBD2. CDR3 length: 14 amino acids. Looked up from germline, CDR1 is GTSNPN and CDR2 is SVGIG (reference sequence). V was clipped by 0 bases and J by 1 base; unmatched bases: 1. The CDR3 loop reads CAWSVTSGTDTQYF. In DNA, the CDR3 is TGTGCCTGGAGTGTAACTAGCGGCACAGATACGCAGTATTTT.

As DNA, the CDR3 is TGTGCCAGCAGCCCGACAGGGGGCGACTATGGCTACACCTTC. This gives the protein CASSPTGGDYGYTF. This chain links TRBV27 with TRBJ1-2; 10 bases line up with TRBD1. Trimming cost V 6 bases and J 3 bases; bases outside gene matches: 4. Germline V gene lookup returns CDR1 MNHEY and CDR2 SMNVEV (reference sequence). This CDR3 has 14 residues.

V gene TRBV5-6 combines with J gene TRBJ2-7, with 8 bases that match TRBD1. Germline trimming cut 4 bases from V and 7 bases from J; bases unmatched to any gene: 13. The germline CDR1 and CDR2 sequences are SGHDT and YYEEEE. This CDR3 is 15 amino acids long. The CDR3 sequence: CASSRSWETGEEQYF. The CDR3 DNA reads TGTGCCAGCAGCAGATCTTGGGAGACAGGGGAGGAGCAGTACTTC.

V gene TRBV6-6 combines with J gene TRBJ1-1; the D gene is possibly TRBD1 (6 bases). CDR1 and CDR2 from the germline V gene are MNHNY and SVGAGI (reference sequence). V gave up 5 bases and J gave up 3 bases, with 10 bases separating them. The CDR3 loop spans 13 amino acids. The CDR3 is CASSKQGHTEAFF. The CDR3 nucleotides read TGTGCCAGCAGTAAACAGGGACACACTGAAGCTTTCTTT.

The rearrangement uses TRBV7-6 and TRBJ2-2; 8 positions match TRBD2. Germline V lookup: CDR1 SGHVS, CDR2 FNYEAQ. The CDR3 length is 15 residues. Unmatched junction bases numbered 7, after V lost 4 bases and J lost 6 bases. As DNA, the CDR3 is TGTGCCAGCAGCTGGGGCGATAGCGGGGCCGGGGAGCTGTTTTTT. Its translation is CASSWGDSGAGELFF.

CDR3 sequence: CASSLIAGGQETQYF. CDR3 DNA: TGTGCCAGCAGCTTGATAGCGGGGGGGCAAGAGACCCAGTACTTC. The V gene is TRBV7-7, the J gene TRBJ2-5; 11 bases are shared with TRBD2. Germline V CDR1 and CDR2: SSHAT, FNYEAQ (reference sequence). Losses at the gene ends were 3 bases for V and 2 bases for J; bases not matched to a gene: 2. The CDR3 is 15 residues long. The full variable domain, in which reference TRBV7-7 and TRBJ2-5 provide the parts outside the CDR3, is GAGVSQSPRYKVTKRGQDVTLRCDPISSHATLYWYQQALGQGPEFLTYFNYEAQPDKSGLPSDRFSAERPEGSISTLTIQRTEQRDSAMYRCASSLIAGGQETQYFGPGTRLLVL.

V usage is TRBV7-9 and J usage is TRBJ2-7; D perhaps matches TRBD1 (5 bases). Trimming took off 11 bases at V and 0 bases at J, with 14 bases between the two ends. Germline assignment: CDR1 SEHNR and CDR2 FQNEAQ (reference sequence). CDR3 length: 13 amino acids. The CDR3 bases are TGTGCCGCAGGGCACCGGAGCTCCTACGAGCAGTACTTC. Its translation is CAAGHRSSYEQYF.

The chain recombines TRBV4-1 with TRBJ2-5; 10 bases are a match to TRBD1. V trimming: 1 base; J trimming: 5 bases; junction bases outside the gene matches: 10. This CDR3 has 17 amino acids. The germline gives CDR1 MGHRA, CDR2 YSYEKL. CDR3 nucleotides: TGCGCCAGCAGCCAAGTGGCTTCCGGGACAGGGGAGGAGACCCAGTACTTC. This sequence encodes CASSQVASGTGEETQYF.

This clone came up a few times. Written as DNA, the CDR3 is TGTGCCAGCAGGGGCAGGCCGAACACTGAAGCTTTCTTT. This gives the protein CASRGRPNTEAFF. The chain has TRBV21-1 and TRBJ1-1; the D call in the table, TRBD1, was not verified against the DNA. TRBV21-1 is reported as a pseudogene. The CDR3 extends over 13 amino acids.

V usage is TRBV29-1 and J usage is TRBJ2-7, with a tentative D call TRBD1 (5 bases). Germline-derived CDR1 and CDR2 are SQVTM and ANQGSEA. V lost 1 base and J lost 6, with 13 bases in between. The CDR3 has 13 amino acids. CDR3 region: CSVEAGAVGEQYF. The CDR3, as DNA: TGCAGCGTTGAAGCTGGGGCCGTAGGCGAGCAGTACTTC.

The chain joins TRBV9 to TRBJ1-2; 8 nucleotides line up with TRBD1. The CDR3 extends over 14 amino acids. Per the germline V gene, CDR1 is SGDLS and CDR2 is YYNGEE. J gave up 4 bases and V 3 bases, and 5 bases lay outside the gene matches. The CDR3 spells CASSERDRTYGYTF. The CDR3 DNA reads as TGTGCCAGCAGCGAGAGGGACAGGACCTATGGCTACACCTTC.

This chain uses TRBV9 with TRBJ2-7, with 9 positions matching TRBD1. Germline lookup yields CDR1 SGDLS and CDR2 YYNGEE. This CDR3 spans 15 amino acids. The ends lost 4 bases at V and 2 bases at J; junction bases unmatched: 7. In nucleotides, the CDR3 is TGTGCCAGCAGCCCCGGGACAGGGCGAACCTACGAGCAGTACTTC. It codes for CASSPGTGRTYEQYF.